Listed below are T cell receptor beta chains from one sample, sequenced in a study of T-cell memory formation after mild COVID-19. MiXCR, applied by TCRdb to the 5' RACE reads, yields one record per CDR3 protein. The table shows some 300,000 distinct CDR3 sequences, with around 20% occurring only once. Sequencing input: PBMCs or a T cell subset sorted from them (not recorded which). The origin of the receptors is a man younger than 30 who had mild COVID-19 (a few samples of this study predate the infection). Cell type and time point are not known. Each CDR3 is given with its conserved first and last residue. A D gene is named only where the DNA matches it firmly. The size of a clone is reported for some rows only, either as once, few or many, or as a class for expanded clones.

>.|TRBJ1-2|.|TRBV25-1
TGTGCCAGCAGTGTCAGTGGTGGCTACACCTTC
CASSVSGGYTF
>.|TRBJ2-7|TRBD2|TRBV19
TGTGCCAGTAGTATTCTTAAGGGAGCGGGGGTCGCCTACGAGCAGTACTTC
CASSILKGAGVAYEQYF
>once|TRBJ2-2|.|TRBV15
TGTGCCACCAGCAGAGTCGGGGGGGAGCTGTTTTTT
CATSRVGGELFF
>.|TRBJ2-7|.|TRBV4-2
TGTGCCAGCAGCCAAGATCATGGGAGGTCCGCGGACGAGCAGTACTTC
CASSQDHGRSADEQYF
>few|TRBJ2-2|.|TRBV7-9
TGTGCCAGCAAGGGGGCCGGGGAGCTGTTTTTT
CASKGAGELFF
>few|TRBJ1-6|TRBD1|TRBV7-3
TGTGCCAGCAGCTCGACCGGGACAGGGAATTCACCCCTCCACTTT
CASSSTGTGNSPLHF
>few|TRBJ2-3|TRBD2|TRBV7-9
TGTGCCAGCAGCCCTGGACTAGTTGAAGATACGCAGTATTTT
CASSPGLVEDTQYF
>.|TRBJ2-1|.|TRBV6-1
TGTGCCAGCAAAAAGAGGCCAATTGGTTTCGATGAGCAGTTCTTC
CASKKRPIGFDEQFF
>.|TRBJ2-7|.|TRBV12-3/TRBV12-4
TGTGCCAGCAGTTTAGCTAGTATCTACGAGCAGTACTTC
CASSLASIYEQYF
>few|TRBJ1-6|.|TRBV4-3
TGCGCCAGCAGCCAAGGGCCTTGGGCAGTAGATAATTCACCCCTCCACTTT
CASSQGPWAVDNSPLHF
>.|TRBJ2-7|TRBD1|TRBV18
TGTGCCAGCTCAACCGGGACAGGGCCTTACTACGAGCAGTACTTC
CASSTGTGPYYEQYF
>.|TRBJ2-1|TRBD2|TRBV5-1
TGCGCCAGCAGCTTGGCCGGGGCGGGGGACCCCTACAATGAGCAGTTCTTC
CASSLAGAGDPYNEQFF
>few|TRBJ1-4|TRBD1|TRBV12-3/TRBV12-4
TGTGCCAGCAGAATGCAGGGGGCGGGTGAAAAACTGTTTTTT
CASRMQGAGEKLFF
>.|TRBJ1-1|.|TRBV5-1
TGCGCCAGCAGCTTGGGGGGTAAAGGGGTTGCGGCTTTCTTT
CASSLGGKGVAAFF
>.|TRBJ2-2|.|TRBV5-1
TGCGCCAGCAGCCCGGTCACTAGTTCATTCACCGGGGAGCTGTTTTTT
CASSPVTSSFTGELFF
>.|TRBJ2-5|.|TRBV4-3
TGCGCCAGCAGCCAAGACAAAGAGACCCAGTACTTC
CASSQDKETQYF
>.|TRBJ1-4|.|TRBV7-9
TGTGCCAGCAGCTTCAGAAGGACGGGTGAAAAACTGTTTTTT
CASSFRRTGEKLFF
>few|TRBJ1-1|.|TRBV5-1
TGCGCCAGCACTAAAAATGGGGACACTGAAGCTTTCTTT
CASTKNGDTEAFF
>.|TRBJ1-1|.|TRBV7-6
TGTGCCAGCAGCTCAACGGGGGGTAGAACTGAAGCTTTCTTT
CASSSTGGRTEAFF
>few|TRBJ2-5|.|TRBV4-2
TGTGCCAGCAGCCAAGGTAGCGGCCAAGAGACCCAGTACTTC
CASSQGSGQETQYF
>.|TRBJ2-3|.|TRBV20-1
TGCAGTGCCAGGACAGGCGGGGGCACAGATACGCAGTATTTT
CSARTGGGTDTQYF
>.|TRBJ2-1|TRBD1|TRBV4-1
TGCGCCAGCAGCCAAGGGACAGGGGGCAAGGATGAGCAGTTCTTC
CASSQGTGGKDEQFF
>.|TRBJ2-2|.|TRBV27
TGTGCCAGCAGTTTCTGGCGAAGTCCCCCCACCGGGGAGCTGTTTTTT
CASSFWRSPPTGELFF
>.|TRBJ1-1|TRBD1|TRBV18
TGTGCCAGCTCAAAGACAGGGTGGGACACTGAAGCTTTCTTT
CASSKTGWDTEAFF
>.|TRBJ2-7|TRBD1|TRBV5-1
TGCGCCAGCAGCTTCCAGGGGGCCTACGAGCAGTACTTC
CASSFQGAYEQYF
>few|TRBJ1-5|.|TRBV7-9
TGTGCCAGCAGCTCGGGACATCGAGATCAGCCCCAGCATTTT
CASSSGHRDQPQHF
>.|TRBJ1-1|.|TRBV18
TGTGCCAGCTCACCAAAAACGACAGAGAACACTGAAGCTTTCTTT
CASSPKTTENTEAFF
>few|TRBJ2-3|.|TRBV20-1
TGCAGTGCTAGAGATGGGGGGGCTACGCAGTATTTT
CSARDGGATQYF
>.|TRBJ1-5|.|TRBV7-2
TGTGCCAGCAGTTTGGACCTGGGATATAGCAATCAGCCCCAGCATTTT
CASSLDLGYSNQPQHF
>few|TRBJ1-1|.|TRBV18
TGTGCCAGCTCGCTTACCCGGGAAACTGAAGCTTTCTTT
CASSLTRETEAFF
>many|TRBJ2-1|.|TRBV7-9
TGTGCCAGCAGCTTACACAATGAGCAGTTCTTC
CASSLHNEQFF
>few|TRBJ2-7|.|TRBV10-1
TGCGCCAGCAGTGAGGGTCAGTCTAACTACGAGCAGTACTTC
CASSEGQSNYEQYF
>.|TRBJ2-3|.|TRBV7-9
TGTGCCAGCAGCTTAGCGCCGACAGGATACACAGATACGCAGTATTTT
CASSLAPTGYTDTQYF
>.|TRBJ2-3|.|TRBV9
TGTGCCAGCAGCGTGGGGGGGGCGCTCCCCGGGGCAGATACGCAGTATTTT
CASSVGGALPGADTQYF
>many|TRBJ2-5|.|TRBV30
TGTGCCTGGAGAGCGGCAGCCCAAGAGACCCAGTACTTC
CAWRAAAQETQYF
>.|TRBJ1-6|TRBD1|TRBV6-2/TRBV6-3
TGTGCCAGCAGTTACAGGGGACAGGGGTTTTCTCCCCTCCACTTT
CASSYRGQGFSPLHF
>many|TRBJ2-6|TRBD1|TRBV4-3
TGCGCCAGCAGCCAAGAGGGACAGTCTGGGGCCAACGTCCTGACTTTC
CASSQEGQSGANVLTF
>.|TRBJ2-5|.|TRBV7-2
TGTGCCAGCAGCTCCGCCGGTCTACCTGGGGGACAAGAGACCCAGTACTTC
CASSSAGLPGGQETQYF
>few|TRBJ2-7|.|TRBV11-2
TGTGCCAGCAGCTTAGGTTCGGGTCAGTGGCGAATGGAGCAGTACTTC
CASSLGSGQWRMEQYF
>.|TRBJ2-2|.|TRBV9
TGTGCCAGCAGCGTACGGGGGACCAACGGGGAGCTGTTTTTT
CASSVRGTNGELFF
>.|TRBJ2-5|.|TRBV7-9
TGTGCCAGCACCCCCGGAGGACCTCGCGAGACCCAGTACTTC
CASTPGGPRETQYF
>.|TRBJ1-1|.|TRBV6-2/TRBV6-3
TGTGCCAGCAGTAAAACTCGGACGGTGTTGAACACTGAAGCTTTCTTT
CASSKTRTVLNTEAFF
>.|TRBJ1-4|.|TRBV5-1
TGCGCCAGCAGCTTGGCCAGTGCGGGCAGTAATGAAAAACTGTTTTTT
CASSLASAGSNEKLFF
>few|TRBJ1-1|.|TRBV12-3/TRBV12-4
TGTGCCAGCAGGGGGACGGAGAACACTGAAGCTTTCTTT
CASRGTENTEAFF
>many|TRBJ1-2|TRBD1|TRBV5-1
TGCGCCAGCAGCCACCGACAGGGATCGGAAGGCTACACCTTC
CASSHRQGSEGYTF
>.|TRBJ2-7|.|TRBV6-1
TGTGCCAGCAGTGAACCAGGGAACGAGCAGTACTTC
CASSEPGNEQYF
>.|TRBJ1-5|.|TRBV20-1
TGCAGTGCTAGGGGAGGGGCCAATCAGCCCCAGCATTTT
CSARGGANQPQHF
>many|TRBJ1-2|TRBD1|TRBV19
TGTGCCAGTAGTCGCGGACAGGGTGATGGCTACACCTTC
CASSRGQGDGYTF
>many|TRBJ2-5|.|TRBV28
TGTGCCAGCAGTTTAGGGGCTGTGAGCGGAGAGACCCAGTACTTC
CASSLGAVSGETQYF
>few|TRBJ1-2|.|TRBV27
TGTGCCAGCAGTTTGAGGGGCGGGAATGGCTACACCTTC
CASSLRGGNGYTF
>.|TRBJ2-1|.|TRBV7-8
TGTGCCAGCAGCTTTAGGACAGATAGGGAGCAGTTCTTC
CASSFRTDREQFF
>few|TRBJ1-2|.|TRBV7-9
TGTGCCAGCAGCCCAACAGAGAACTATGGCTACACCTTC
CASSPTENYGYTF
>.|TRBJ1-1|.|TRBV4-2
TGTGCCAGCAGCCAAGATATAGGGGACACTGAAGCTTTCTTT
CASSQDIGDTEAFF
>few|TRBJ2-1|TRBD1|TRBV9
TGTGCCAGCAGCGTCCAGACAGGGGGCCCAGACAATGAGCAGTTCTTC
CASSVQTGGPDNEQFF
>.|TRBJ2-3|TRBD2|TRBV4-2
TGTGCCAGCAGCCAAGGTGGCGGGGGTTCAGATACGCAGTATTTT
CASSQGGGGSDTQYF